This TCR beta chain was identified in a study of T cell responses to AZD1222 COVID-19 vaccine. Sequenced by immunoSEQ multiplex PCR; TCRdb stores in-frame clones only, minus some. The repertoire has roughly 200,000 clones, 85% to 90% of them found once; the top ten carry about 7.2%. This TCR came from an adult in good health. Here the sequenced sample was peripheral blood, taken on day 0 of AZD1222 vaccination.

The CDR3: CASRSGQGGSAQFF. Written as DNA, the CDR3 is TGTGCCAGCAGGTCCGGACAGGGGGGGAGTGCGCAGTTCTTC. This rearrangement joins TRBV6-5 to TRBJ2-1; 10 nucleotides align to TRBD1. The V gene end was trimmed by 6 bases and the J gene end by 12 bases; junction bases not matched to a gene: 11. The CDR3 consists of 14 residues. Germline CDR1 is MNHEY and CDR2 is SVGAGI.